The 4 T cell receptor beta chains listed next were all sequenced from one sample in a study of control samples from healthy donors and cancer patients. Only in-frame clones appear in the TCRdb table, and some are missing; sequencing was by immunoSEQ multiplex PCR. Here the sample spans 120,000 or so clones, 87% being singletons. The specimen sequenced was blood. These TCRs come from a man aged 35 to 55 in good health.

In its sample, this clone was seen once. Here the CDR3 DNA reads TGTGCCAGCAGTTACTTCGGACAGGGAGTCGACACTGAAGCTTTCTTT. Amino acids: CASSYFGQGVDTEAFF. The gene calls are TRBV6-5 and TRBJ1-1, with 8 nucleotides matching TRBD1. The V gene's germline CDR1 is MNHEY and CDR2 SVGAGI. V lost 1 base to trimming and J lost 3 bases; unmatched junction nucleotides: 7. This CDR3 has 16 residues.

This clone was observed once. The chain has TRBV7-2 and TRBJ1-1; D remains unclear. Trimming left V 1 base short and J 0 bases short, with 9 bases between. The CDR3 loop spans 15 amino acids. Germline values: CDR1 SGHTA, CDR2 FQGNSA. For the CDR3, the DNA is TGTGCCAGCAGCTTAGGGCTTACCCTGAACACTGAAGCTTTCTTT. It encodes CASSLGLTLNTEAFF.

The CDR3 region is CASSSGGLNYGYTF. Here the CDR3 DNA reads TGTGCCAGCAGCTCAGGGGGCCTTAACTATGGCTACACCTTC. The chain is built from TRBV11-3 and TRBJ1-2, with 8 nucleotides matching TRBD1. Germline assignment: CDR1 SGHNT and CDR2 YENEEA. This CDR3 is 14 amino acids long. Trimming removed 4 bases from V and 1 base from J; junction bases left unmatched: 2.

This chain connects TRBV11-2 to TRBJ1-1; D is perhaps TRBD1 (5 bases). Per the germline V gene, CDR1 is SGHAT and CDR2 is FQNNGV. Trimming took 1 base from V and 5 from J, leaving 11 bases between them. This CDR3 spans 14 amino acids. CDR3 sequence reads: CASSLVQGGTEAFF. CDR3 DNA: TGTGCCAGCAGCTTAGTTCAGGGTGGGACTGAAGCTTTCTTT.